This paragraph covers one TCR beta chain sequence. This CDR3 contains 16 residues. V shed 6 bases and J shed 0 bases, with 16 bases lying between them. The V gene's germline CDR1 is SGDLS and CDR2 YYNGEE. This record belongs to a study of CD8 T cells in Susac syndrome. Reverse transcription of about 0.5 to 1 ug RNA used random hexamers. Amplification of TCR beta CDR3 spanned 54 Vbeta and 13 Jbeta via immunoSEQ multiplex PCR. TCRdb re-called the immunoSEQ multiplex PCR reads with MiXCR, one entry per CDR3 protein. The sample holds 80,000 to 90,000 distinct CDR3 sequences; approximately 95% are singletons and the top ten take under 0.5%.

This chain links TRBV9 with TRBJ1-3; no definite D call. The sequenced sample was CD8+ T cells from PBMCs. This TCR derives from a human donor with Susac syndrome. The CDR3 region has the DNA TGTGCCAGCACCCAGGAGTCGTACAGCTCTGGAAACACCATATATTTT. Its translation is CASTQESYSSGNTIYF. Full variable domain (outside the CDR3, taken from reference TRBV9 and TRBJ1-3): DSGVTQTPKHLITATGQRVTLRCSPRSGDLSVYWYQQSLDQGLQFLIQYYNGEERAKGNILERFSAQQFPDLHSELNLSSLELGDSALYFCASTQESYSSGNTIYFGEGSWLTVV.